This entry concerns a single T cell receptor (beta chain). These data come from a study of shared clonotypes between healthy human individuals. CDR3 length: 17 amino acids. The germline gives CDR1 SNHLY, CDR2 FYNNEI. The V end was cut by 3 bases, the J end by 8 bases, with 25 bases between. Assay: immunoSEQ multiplex PCR; the TCRdb copy retains only in-frame clones and omits some. There are about 710,000 clones in the sample; around 73% occur only once, and around 2% lies in the top ten. Sequenced material: memory CD4+ T cells sorted from blood. The subset here: CD45RA-negative fraction. V usage is TRBV2 and J usage is TRBJ1-2, with unresolved D. The clonotype originates from a woman aged 25 to 39 in good health. CDR3 coding DNA: TGTGCCAGCAGTGACCCCCCTAATACCGACCCCCACCTGGGCTACACCTTC. This translates into CASSDPPNTDPHLGYTF.